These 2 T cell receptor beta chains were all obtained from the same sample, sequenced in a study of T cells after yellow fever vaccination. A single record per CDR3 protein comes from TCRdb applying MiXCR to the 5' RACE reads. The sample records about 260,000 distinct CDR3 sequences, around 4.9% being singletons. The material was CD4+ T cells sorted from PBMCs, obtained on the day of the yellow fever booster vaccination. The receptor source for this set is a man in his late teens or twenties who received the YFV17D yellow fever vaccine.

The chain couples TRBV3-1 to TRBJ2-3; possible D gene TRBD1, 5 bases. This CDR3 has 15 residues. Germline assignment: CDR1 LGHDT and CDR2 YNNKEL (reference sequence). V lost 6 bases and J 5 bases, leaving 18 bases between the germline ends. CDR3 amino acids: CASSHSRIQGDTQYF. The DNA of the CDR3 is TGTGCCAGCAGTCATAGTAGGATCCAGGGAGATACGCAGTATTTT.

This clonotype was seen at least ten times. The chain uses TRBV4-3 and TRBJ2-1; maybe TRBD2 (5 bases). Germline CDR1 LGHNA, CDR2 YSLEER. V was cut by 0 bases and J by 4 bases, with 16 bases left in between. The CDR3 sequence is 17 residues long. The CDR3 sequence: CASSQDGVSWEYNEQFF. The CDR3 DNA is TGCGCCAGCAGCCAAGATGGGGTCAGCTGGGAGTACAATGAGCAGTTCTTC.